The clone carrying this T cell receptor (beta chain) turned up a few times. Its antigen is currently unknown. At one of its ends the junction is not consistent with the germline gene, which may arise from a read error. From germline, CDR1 is SQVTM and CDR2 ANQGSEA. The CDR3 sequence is 15 residues long. 13 Jbeta primers and 60 Vbeta primers were used for the PCR. Libraries were prepared by immunoSEQ multiplex PCR; TCRdb keeps only in-frame clonotypes and omits some of them. The sample carries approximately 180,000 clones, approximately 82% recorded once. These data originate in a study of cytomegalovirus exposure and HLA in healthy donors. At the level of the study: Around 180 million T cells yielded roughly 120 million unique TCR beta sequences in earlier analysis. Inside one of the first data releases sat about 85 million unique TCRs taken from HLA-typed donors.

General study points: Later work associated over 15,000 TCR beta sequences with HLA alleles at 0.05 false discovery rate. The study listed approximately 160 cytomegalovirus-associated TCR beta chains.

Sequencing input: PBMCs. The clonotype originates from a woman in her 30s in good health and CMV-seronegative. The chain couples TRBV29-1 to TRBJ2-4, with D perhaps matching TRBD2 (6 bases). CDR3 DNA sequence: TGCAGCGTTGAAACACAAGAACTAGCCAAAAACAGTCAGTACTTC. Translation gives CSVETQELAKNSQYF.